One and the same sample provided the 30 T cell receptor beta chains below, sequenced in a study of glioma-infiltrating T cells. Amplification of TCR alpha and beta CDR3 regions from RNA used iRepertoire nested multiplex PCR. MiXCR, applied by TCRdb to the multiplex PCR reads, yields one record per CDR3 protein. Of about 44,000 distinct CDR3 sequences in the sample, approximately 20% were seen once. The sample consisted of glioma tissue, nonneoplastic brain tissue, or PBMCs (not recorded which). These receptor sequences come from a human donor with low-grade glioma or glioblastoma, undergoing nonglioma brain surgery, or in good health (not recorded which).

This clonotype was observed at least ten times. The V and J genes are TRBV4-1 and TRBJ1-5; D unresolved. V was pared by 4 bases and J by 0 bases, with 7 bases between. The germline V gene encodes CDR1 MGHRA and CDR2 YSYEKL. The CDR3 has 14 amino acids. The CDR3 protein is CASSRPGSNQPQHF. CDR3 bases: TGCGCCAGCAGCCGACCGGGTAGCAATCAGCCCCAGCATTTT.

As for this clonotype: The junction and the germline gene differ at one end; a read error may be behind it. V gene TRBV7-9 combines with J gene TRBJ2-1; D perhaps matches TRBD2 (6 bases). The CDR3 is 15 amino acids. CDR1 SEHNR and CDR2 FQNEAQ come from the germline V gene (reference sequence). The CDR3: CDSSLSRDWTNEQFF. The CDR3 nucleotides read TGTGACAGCAGCTTAAGCCGGGACTGGACGAATGAGCAGTTCTTC.

This clonotype was seen ten or more times. This chain uses TRBV6-1 with TRBJ2-3; 7 nucleotides align to TRBD1. In germline, CDR1 is MNHNS, CDR2 SASEGT. Losses at the gene ends were 5 bases for V and 5 bases for J; bases not matched to a gene: 7. This CDR3 contains 14 residues. The DNA for the CDR3 is TGTGCCAGCAGTTTCGACAGGGTCGGAGATACGCAGTATTTT. This codes for CASSFDRVGDTQYF.

About this clonotype: At one boundary the junction diverges from the germline segment, which might be a read error. The chain links TRBV3-1 to TRBJ2-7, with 8 bases identical to TRBD2. The CDR3 is 19 amino acids. CDR1 is LGHDT, CDR2 YNNKEL, per germline (reference sequence). The CDR3 region has the DNA TGTGCCAGCAGACAAGGAGTAGAGGGTACGAGCGGGAGTTACTACGAGCAGTACTTC. This codes for CASRQGVEGTSGSYYEQYF.

This chain joins TRBV6-5 and TRBJ2-3; no clear D. The CDR3 runs to 13 residues. Germline loops: CDR1 MNHEY, CDR2 SVGAGI. The CDR3 here is CVSRKNNVDTQYF. The CDR3 DNA sequence: TGTGTTAGCAGAAAAAATAACGTAGATACGCAGTATTTT.

In its sample, this clonotype was seen many times. This chain links TRBV14 with TRBJ2-3; D not resolved. The length of the CDR3 is 17 residues. The ends were cut back, 0 bases at V and 2 bases at J, with 15 bases in the middle. CDR1 and CDR2 (germline): SGHDN, FVKESK. The CDR3 reads CASSQEMAYRLTDTQYF. The CDR3 DNA sequence: TGTGCCAGCAGCCAAGAAATGGCGTACCGCCTCACAGATACGCAGTATTTT. Filled out from reference TRBV14 and TRBJ2-3, the complete variable domain reads EAGVTQFPSHSVIEKGQTVTLRCDPISGHDNLYWYRRVMGKEIKFLLHFVKESKQDESGMPNNRFLAERTGGTYSTLKVQPAELEDSGVYFCASSQEMAYRLTDTQYFGPGTRLTVL.

To note about this clonotype: A read error may be the cause here, since a much bigger clone is one base away. The chain joins TRBV11-3 to TRBJ2-7, with a tentative D call TRBD2 (5 bases). Germline V CDR1 and CDR2: SGHNT, YENEEA. CDR3 length equals 14 residues. Trimming shortened V by 5 bases and J by 10 bases, and 21 bases separated the two germline ends. CDR3 amino acids: CASSPPGMPETQYV. The CDR3 nucleotides are TGTGCCAGCAGCCCGCCGGGGATGCCGGAGACCCAGTACGTC.

This clonotype showed up many times. The V call is TRBV20-1, the J call TRBJ2-3, with 8 bases aligning to TRBD1. CDR3 size: 14 residues. Trimming took 6 bases from V and 3 from J; bases not matched to a gene: 8. Per the germline V gene, CDR1 is DFQATT and CDR2 is SNEGSKA (reference sequence). The CDR3 DNA follows: TGCAGTGCAGCGGACAGGGAAAGGACAGATACGCAGTATTTT. As protein: CSAADRERTDTQYF.

This clonotype was observed at least ten times. The V gene is TRBV19, the J gene TRBJ2-1; tentatively, D is TRBD2 (7 bases). The CDR3 spans 14 residues. V lost 5 bases to trimming and J lost 10 bases, with 18 bases between them. Per germline, CDR1 LNHDA and CDR2 SQIVND (reference sequence). The CDR3 here is CASSGEGQRKEQFF. CDR3 sequence (DNA): TGTGCCAGTAGTGGGGAGGGACAACGAAAGGAGCAGTTCTTC.

This clonotype has a count of ten or more. This chain's CDR3 is CASSSPGTVDYEQYF. CDR3 nucleotides: TGTGCCAGCAGTTCCCCCGGGACAGTAGACTACGAGCAGTACTTC. The chain has TRBV28 and TRBJ2-7, with 7 positions matching TRBD1. The J segment lost 3 bases and the V segment lost 4 bases, leaving 9 bases of the junction unmatched. Germline CDR1 MDHEN, CDR2 SYDVKM. The CDR3 is made up of 15 amino acids.

Note on this clonotype: This may be a read error: a much more frequent sequence differs by one nucleotide. The J gene is TRBJ2-5, the V gene TRBV19; D remains unclear. Germline V gene sequence: CDR1 LNHDA, CDR2 SQIVND (reference sequence). The CDR3 extends over 12 amino acids. Trimming pared 3 bases from V and 4 bases from J, leaving 6 bases between. The CDR3: CASSMMGETQYF. CDR3 DNA sequence: TGTGCCAGTAGTATGATGGGAGAGACCCAGTACTTC.

This clonotype came up many times. The J gene is TRBJ2-1, the V gene TRBV9; D gene ambiguous. CDR1 SGDLS and CDR2 YYNGEE come from the germline V gene. V lost 0 bases and J 0 bases, leaving 10 bases between the germline ends. This CDR3 has 16 residues. CDR3 residues: CASSVGLHSSYNEQFF. The DNA for the CDR3 is TGTGCCAGCAGCGTAGGACTTCATAGCTCCTACAATGAGCAGTTCTTC. Full variable domain (remainder filled in from reference TRBV9 and TRBJ2-1): DSGVTQTPKHLITATGQRVTLRCSPRSGDLSVYWYQQSLDQGLQFLIQYYNGEERAKGNILERFSAQQFPDLHSELNLSSLELGDSALYFCASSVGLHSSYNEQFFGPGTRLTVL.

This clonotype was counted at least ten times. The chain is built from TRBV2 and TRBJ2-5; possible D gene TRBD2, 6 bases. The CDR3 has 15 amino acids. Trimming pared 0 bases from V and 5 bases from J, leaving 13 bases between. Germline CDR1 and CDR2: SNHLY and FYNNEI. The chain's CDR3 is CASSEALGRGETQYF. CDR3 sequence (DNA): TGTGCCAGCAGTGAAGCGCTCGGGAGAGGGGAGACCCAGTACTTC.

Remarks on this clonotype: This may come from a read error, since a much larger clone is one base off. The chain combines TRBV15 with TRBJ2-2; D gene uncertain. Germline CDR1 and CDR2: LNHNV and YYDKDF (reference sequence). The CDR3 has 14 residues. The CDR3: CAASRVVTTGELFF. In DNA form, the CDR3 reads TGTGCCGCCAGCAGAGTTGTAACCACCGGGGAGCTGTTTTTT.

The rearrangement uses TRBV20-1 and TRBJ2-5; D remains unclear. CDR1 and CDR2 from the germline V gene are DFQATT and SNEGSKA (reference sequence). Trimming shortened V by 6 bases and J by 5 bases, and 10 bases separated the two germline ends. The CDR3 is 11 residues long. The CDR3 loop is CSASPKETQYF. CDR3 nucleotides: TGCAGTGCCTCTCCCAAGGAGACCCAGTACTTC.

This clonotype came up many times. The J gene is TRBJ2-7, the V gene TRBV11-2; 8 bases match TRBD2. The junction had 5 bases not matched to a gene; V was cut back by 5 bases and J by 2 bases. Germline assignment: CDR1 SGHAT and CDR2 FQNNGV. This CDR3 is built from 14 residues. For the CDR3, the DNA is TGTGCCAGCAGCAAGACTAGCGACCCCTACGAGCAGTACGTC. Protein product: CASSKTSDPYEQYV.

The V call is TRBV2, the J call TRBJ1-6; 7 nucleotides line up with TRBD1. CDR1 SNHLY and CDR2 FYNNEI come from the germline V gene. Trimming removed 11 bases from V and 7 bases from J; junction bases left unmatched: 8. This CDR3 spans 13 amino acids. The chain's CDR3 is CASRDSRNSPLHF. The CDR3 nucleotides read TGTGCCTCCCGGGACAGCAGAAATTCACCCCTCCACTTT.

The rearrangement links TRBV2 to TRBJ2-3, with D tentatively TRBD1 or TRBD2 (5 bases each). Germline V gene data show CDR1 as SNHLY and CDR2 as FYNNEI. Between the trimmed V and J ends, which lost 6 bases and 4 bases, there was a span of 14 bases. The CDR3 is made up of 14 amino acids. The CDR3 DNA reads as TGTGCCAGCAGCTTGGGACGGATAGCAGATACGCAGTATTTT. Translated, it gives CASSLGRIADTQYF.

At least ten counts were recorded for this clonotype. The V gene is TRBV7-9, the J gene TRBJ2-1; 14 nucleotides match TRBD2. This CDR3 has 16 residues. V lost 5 bases to trimming and J lost 2 bases; unmatched junction nucleotides: 2. CDR1 is SEHNR and CDR2 is FQNEAQ in the germline V gene (reference sequence). The CDR3 nucleotides read TGTGCCAGCAGCAGGACTAGCGGGGGGACCTACAATGAGCAGTTCTTC. This gives the protein CASSRTSGGTYNEQFF. The full variable domain, its missing parts supplied by reference TRBV7-9 and TRBJ2-1, is DTGVSQNPRHKITKRGQNVTFRCDPISEHNRLYWYRQTLGQGPEFLTYFQNEAQLEKSRLLSDRFSAERPKGSFSTLEIQRTEQGDSAMYLCASSRTSGGTYNEQFFGPGTRLTVL.

This clonotype has a handful of counts. The rearrangement joins TRBV5-4 to TRBJ2-3; 15 nucleotides line up with TRBD2. Looked up from germline, CDR1 is SGHNT and CDR2 is YYREEE (reference sequence). The CDR3 has 16 amino acids. Germline trimming cut 5 bases from V and 4 bases from J; bases unmatched to any gene: 5. Written as DNA, the CDR3 is TGTGCCAGCAGGTGGACTAGCGGGGGGGCCCCAGATACGCAGTATTTT. As protein: CASRWTSGGAPDTQYF.

This chain joins TRBV29-1 and TRBJ1-2, with D unresolved. Germline CDR1 and CDR2: SQVTM and ANQGSEA. This CDR3 has 14 residues. V shed 4 bases and J shed 2 bases, with 14 bases lying between them. In nucleotides, the CDR3 is TGCAGCGTTGTGTCCAGGACCTTAAACTATGGCTACACCTTC. Amino acid sequence: CSVVSRTLNYGYTF.

This clonotype was seen at least ten times. V gene TRBV10-2 combines with J gene TRBJ1-5; unclear D gene. The ends were cut back, 9 bases at V and 1 base at J, with 10 bases in the middle. Per the germline V gene, CDR1 is WSHSY and CDR2 is SAAADI. The CDR3 is made up of 13 amino acids. This chain's CDR3 is CASGFGSNQPQHF. The CDR3, as DNA: TGCGCCAGTGGTTTTGGGAGCAATCAGCCCCAGCATTTT.

In its sample, this clonotype was seen a few times. The chain has TRBV11-2 and TRBJ1-1; no definite D call. There are 15 residues in the CDR3. Trimming cost V 1 base and J 6 bases, with 15 bases left between them. The germline gives CDR1 SGHAT, CDR2 FQNNGV. The CDR3 nucleotides are TGTGCCAGCAGCTTAGGGTTTGGGAGCAAAGCTGAAGCTTTCTTT. Protein product: CASSLGFGSKAEAFF.

With respect to this clonotype: One end of the junction is discordant with germline, which a read error may explain. The V and J genes are TRBV6-2 or TRBV6-3 and TRBJ1-3, with D possibly being TRBD1 (5 bases). This CDR3 is built from 15 residues. Germline values: CDR1 MNHEY, CDR2 SVGEGT. The chain's CDR3 is CARIPLSTSGHTIYF. The CDR3 DNA reads TGTGCCCGCATTCCCCTGTCGACCTCTGGACACACCATCTATTTT.

In this sample, this clonotype turned up many times. The chain recombines TRBV27 with TRBJ2-7; D is uncertain. V gave up 10 bases and J gave up 2 bases, with 15 bases separating them. In germline, CDR1 is MNHEY, CDR2 SMNVEV (reference sequence). This CDR3 is built from 13 residues. The chain's CDR3 is CATSSRPPYEQYF. The CDR3 region has the DNA TGTGCCACCTCTTCGAGACCTCCCTACGAGCAGTACTTC.

This clonotype was seen many times. J is TRBJ1-6 and V is TRBV4-1, with TRBD1 matching over 8 bases. The germline V gene encodes CDR1 MGHRA and CDR2 YSYEKL. This CDR3 region has 16 residues. Unmatched junction bases numbered 9, after V lost 4 bases and J lost 7 bases. CDR3 sequence (DNA): TGCGCCAGCAGCCGTACCGAACAGGGGGGAAATTCACCCCTCCACTTT. This sequence encodes CASSRTEQGGNSPLHF.

This clonotype was seen repeatedly, ten times or more. The chain combines TRBV11-1 with TRBJ2-1; D is unresolved. The length of the CDR3 is 14 residues. Trimming removed 1 base from V and 6 bases from J, with 10 bases in between. The germline gives CDR1 SGHAT, CDR2 FQDESV (reference sequence). The CDR3 region is CASSLGSGLNEQFF. CDR3 DNA: TGTGCCAGCAGCTTAGGTTCGGGCCTCAATGAGCAGTTCTTC.

This sequence joins TRBV29-1 and TRBJ2-7; a weak D match, TRBD1 (5 bases). The V gene's germline CDR1 is SQVTM and CDR2 ANQGSEA. The V gene lost 6 bases and the J gene lost 0 bases, with 9 bases spanning the gap. The length of the CDR3 is 12 residues. The CDR3 loop reads CSVLQVSYEQYF. The CDR3 DNA sequence: TGCAGCGTATTACAGGTCTCCTACGAGCAGTACTTC.

This clonotype was detected a few times. This chain joins TRBV29-1 and TRBJ1-1; TRBD1 might be the D (6 bases). V was cut by 6 bases and J by 3 bases, with 11 bases left in between. The CDR3 is made up of 12 amino acids. CDR1 and CDR2 (germline): SQVTM, ANQGSEA. The CDR3 loop reads CSVLQGYTEAFF. The CDR3 region has the DNA TGCAGCGTCCTACAGGGATACACTGAAGCTTTCTTT.

This clonotype was counted many times. CDR3 DNA sequence: TGTGCCAGCAGCTTAGGCCCTAGCGGGACCTACGAGCAGTACTTC. Its translation is CASSLGPSGTYEQYF. The chain couples TRBV7-2 to TRBJ2-7, with 9 bases identical to TRBD2. Germline CDR1 SGHTA, CDR2 FQGNSA. V shed 1 base and J 2 bases; nucleotides not matched to a gene: 3. This CDR3 has 15 residues.